The 6 T cell receptor beta chains listed next were all sequenced from one sample in a study of PD-1 blockade in classical Hodgkin lymphoma. The data were produced by immunoSEQ multiplex PCR, yet TCRdb's version contains in-frame clones alone and is incomplete. The sample yields 45,000 to 55,000 clones, around 75% seen once. Patients all relapsed after autologous stem cell transplantation, and there was variation in brentuximab vedotin exposure. Sample: peripheral blood mononuclear cells (PBMCs), taken before the second cycle of nivolumab. The source of these receptors is a human donor with classical Hodgkin lymphoma.

The chain recombines TRBV6-5 with TRBJ1-2, with TRBD1 as a possible D gene (5 bases). The CDR3 spans 14 residues. V lost 0 bases and J 7 bases, leaving 12 bases between the germline ends. CDR1 MNHEY and CDR2 SVGAGI come from the germline V gene. The CDR3 loop is CASSYSGGASGYTF. In DNA, the CDR3 is TGTGCCAGCAGTTACTCGGGCGGGGCTTCTGGCTACACCTTC.

This chain joins TRBV6-5 and TRBJ1-1; D might be TRBD1 (6 bases). Looked up from germline, CDR1 is MNHEY and CDR2 is SVGAGI. With 6 bases removed from V and 7 bases from J, the gap between germline ends came to 15 bases. The CDR3 runs to 13 residues. The CDR3 DNA follows: TGTGCCAGCAGCTTACAGGGAGACATTGAAGCTTTCTTT. Translation: CASSLQGDIEAFF.

The chain has TRBV2 and TRBJ2-5, with TRBD1 identical over 8 bases. This CDR3 is 13 amino acids long. CDR1 is SNHLY, CDR2 FYNNEI, per germline. Trimming at V came to 6 bases and at J to 4 bases, leaving 4 bases not matched to a gene. The CDR3 sequence: CASRDRVGETQYF. CDR3 DNA sequence: TGTGCCAGCAGGGACAGGGTGGGAGAGACCCAGTACTTC.

The rearrangement uses TRBV6-6 and TRBJ2-3, with TRBD1 as a possible D gene (5 bases). The CDR3 extends over 14 amino acids. V was trimmed by 5 bases and J by 5 bases, leaving 14 bases between them. CDR1 is MNHNY, CDR2 SVGAGI, per germline (reference sequence). The chain's CDR3 is CASSRQHSQDTQYF. CDR3 sequence (DNA): TGTGCCAGCAGTCGACAGCATTCGCAAGATACGCAGTATTTT.

This clone came up a few times. The chain joins TRBV7-9 to TRBJ2-7; D gene ambiguous. Trimming shortened V by 3 bases and J by 6 bases, and 6 bases separated the two germline ends. This CDR3 has 11 amino acids. Germline V gene sequence: CDR1 SEHNR, CDR2 FQNEAQ (reference sequence). CDR3 region: CASSFMAEQYF. The CDR3 bases are TGTGCCAGCAGCTTTATGGCCGAGCAGTACTTC.

The V and J genes are TRBV6-5 and TRBJ1-2; D possibly corresponds to TRBD1 (5 bases). The length of the CDR3 is 14 residues. The V gene lost 6 bases and the J gene lost 5 bases, with 16 bases spanning the gap. CDR1 and CDR2 from the germline V gene are MNHEY and SVGAGI. CDR3 DNA sequence: TGTGCCAGCAGCCAGGGATATCTAGATTATGGCTACACCTTC. It codes for CASSQGYLDYGYTF.